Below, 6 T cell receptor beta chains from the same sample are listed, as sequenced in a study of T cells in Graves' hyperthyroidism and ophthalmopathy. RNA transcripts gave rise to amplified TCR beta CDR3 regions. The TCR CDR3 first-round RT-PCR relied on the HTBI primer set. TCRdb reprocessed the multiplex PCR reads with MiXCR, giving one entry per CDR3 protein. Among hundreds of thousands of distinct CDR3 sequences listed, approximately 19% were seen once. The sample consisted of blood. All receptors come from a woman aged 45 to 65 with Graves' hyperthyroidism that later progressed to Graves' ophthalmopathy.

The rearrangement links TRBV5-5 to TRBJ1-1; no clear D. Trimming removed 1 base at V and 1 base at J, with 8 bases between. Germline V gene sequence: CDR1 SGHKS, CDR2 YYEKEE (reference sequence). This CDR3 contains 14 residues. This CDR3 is CASSLWAENTEAFF. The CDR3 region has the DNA TGTGCCAGCAGCTTGTGGGCAGAGAACACTGAAGCTTTCTTT.

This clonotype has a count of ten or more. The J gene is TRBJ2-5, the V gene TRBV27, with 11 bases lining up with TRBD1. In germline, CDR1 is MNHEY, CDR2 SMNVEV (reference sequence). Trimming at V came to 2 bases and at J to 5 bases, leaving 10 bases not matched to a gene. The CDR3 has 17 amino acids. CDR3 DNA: TGTGCCAGCAGTTTACTGGGGACAGGGGGGGAGAGGGAGACCCAGTACTTC. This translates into CASSLLGTGGERETQYF.

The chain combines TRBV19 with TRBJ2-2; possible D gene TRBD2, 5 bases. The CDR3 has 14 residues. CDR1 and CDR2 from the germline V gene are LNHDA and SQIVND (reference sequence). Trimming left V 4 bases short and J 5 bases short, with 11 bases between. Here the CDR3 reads CASSRNRGTGELFF. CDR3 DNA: TGTGCCAGTAGTAGGAATCGGGGAACCGGGGAGCTGTTTTTT.

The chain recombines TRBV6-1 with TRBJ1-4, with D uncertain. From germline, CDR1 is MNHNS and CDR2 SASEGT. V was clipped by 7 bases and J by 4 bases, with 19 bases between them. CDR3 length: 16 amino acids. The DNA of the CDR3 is TGTGCCAGCACCTTGGAGTCTTTACAGTATAATGAAAAACTGTTTTTT. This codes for CASTLESLQYNEKLFF.

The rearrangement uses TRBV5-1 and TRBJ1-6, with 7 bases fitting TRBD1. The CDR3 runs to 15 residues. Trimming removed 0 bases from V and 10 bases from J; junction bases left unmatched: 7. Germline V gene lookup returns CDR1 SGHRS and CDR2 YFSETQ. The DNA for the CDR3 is TGCGCCAGCAGCTTGGATGGACAGGAAGAGTCACCCCTCCACTTT. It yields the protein CASSLDGQEESPLHF.

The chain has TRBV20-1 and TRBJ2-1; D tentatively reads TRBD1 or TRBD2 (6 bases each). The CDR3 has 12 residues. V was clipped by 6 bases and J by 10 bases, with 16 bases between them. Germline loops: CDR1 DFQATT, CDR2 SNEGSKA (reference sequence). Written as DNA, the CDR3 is TGCAGTGCCCCCGACTTCGGGGGCGAGCAGTTCTTC. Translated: CSAPDFGGEQFF.